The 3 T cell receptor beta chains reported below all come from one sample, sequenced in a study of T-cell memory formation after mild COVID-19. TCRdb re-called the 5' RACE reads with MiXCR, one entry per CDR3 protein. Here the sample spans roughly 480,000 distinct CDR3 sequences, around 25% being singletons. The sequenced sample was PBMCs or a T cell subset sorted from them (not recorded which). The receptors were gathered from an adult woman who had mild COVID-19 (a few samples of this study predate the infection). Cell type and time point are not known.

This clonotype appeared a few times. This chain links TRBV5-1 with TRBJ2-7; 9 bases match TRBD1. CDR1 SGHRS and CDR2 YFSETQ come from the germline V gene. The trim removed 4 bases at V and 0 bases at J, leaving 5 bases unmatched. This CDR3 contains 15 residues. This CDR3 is CASSKGQGNSYEQYF. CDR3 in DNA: TGCGCCAGCAGCAAGGGACAGGGAAACTCCTACGAGCAGTACTTC.

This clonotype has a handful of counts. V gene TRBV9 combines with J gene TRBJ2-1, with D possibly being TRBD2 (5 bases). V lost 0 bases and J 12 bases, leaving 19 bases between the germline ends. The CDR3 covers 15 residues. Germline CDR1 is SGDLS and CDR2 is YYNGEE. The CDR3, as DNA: TGTGCCAGCAGCGTAGTACCGGGATCCGGGCGAGCGCAGTTCTTC. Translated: CASSVVPGSGRAQFF.

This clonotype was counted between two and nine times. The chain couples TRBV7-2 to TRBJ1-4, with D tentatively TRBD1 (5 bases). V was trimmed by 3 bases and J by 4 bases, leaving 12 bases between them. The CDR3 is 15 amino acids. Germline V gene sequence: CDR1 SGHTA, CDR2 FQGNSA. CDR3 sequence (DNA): TGTGCCAGCAGCTTGGGGCAGGTTGTTAATGAAAAACTGTTTTTT. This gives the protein CASSLGQVVNEKLFF. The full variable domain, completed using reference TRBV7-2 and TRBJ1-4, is GAGVSQSPSNKVTEKGKDVELRCDPISGHTALYWYRQSLGQGLEFLIYFQGNSAPDKSGLPSDRFSAERTGGSVSTLTIQRTQQEDSAVYLCASSLGQVVNEKLFFGSGTQLSVL.